This TCR beta chain appears in the sequencing data of a study of cytomegalovirus exposure and HLA in healthy donors. Primers for the PCR totalled 60 Vbeta and 13 Jbeta. Produced via immunoSEQ multiplex PCR; TCRdb's table is partial and in-frame only. The sample has about 140,000 clones; over 70% are singletons. This clone was found a few times. What was sequenced was PBMCs. This TCR came from a man in his forties or fifties in good health and CMV-seronegative.

The CDR3 here is CASTRGGSTQNTEAFF. The CDR3 DNA follows: TGTGCCAGTACCCGCGGGGGCTCTACCCAGAACACTGAAGCTTTCTTT. The chain couples TRBV28 to TRBJ1-1; weak D call: TRBD1 (6 bases). The germline CDR1 and CDR2 sequences are MDHEN and SYDVKM. This CDR3 has 16 residues. Trimming stripped 9 bases from V and 1 base from J, with 21 bases between.